This TCR beta chain is from a study of blood T cell repertoires in COVID-19. Turning to the study itself: Samples of COVID-19 (acute and convalescent) were obtained from the United States, Italy and Spain. T cells, B-cell-depleted T cells, or PBMCs supplied cDNA or gDNA.

The V gene's germline CDR1 is LGHDT and CDR2 YNNKEL (reference sequence). Between the trimmed V and J ends, which lost 0 bases and 1 base, there was a span of 6 bases. This CDR3 is built from 14 residues. Original data processing: Nucleated cell number was recorded as an estimate derived from reference gene primer amplification. TCRdb's table, derived via immunoSEQ multiplex PCR, lists solely in-frame clones and lacks some. Clonal size and the V and J genes are those of that table, whereas D and trimming came from the DNA. The sample holds 200,000 to 250,000 clones, over 70% seen once. The specimen was peripheral blood. This clonotype was obtained from a woman aged 70-85 years with acute or convalescent COVID-19. The chain has TRBV3-1 (or the pseudogene TRBV3-2) and TRBJ2-5; the D is unclear. The CDR3 bases are TGTGCCAGCAGCCAAGATACAGCCCAAGAGACCCAGTACTTC. This gives the protein CASSQDTAQETQYF.